Presented here are 30 T cell receptor beta chains from one specimen sequenced in a study of CDR3 diversity in severe acne. TCRdb processed the PCR reads anew with MiXCR; each CDR3 protein has one entry. The data hold about 86,000 distinct CDR3 sequences, with roughly 51% observed a single time. The sequencing input was blood. These receptor sequences come from a male donor in good health, without acne.

This chain links TRBV6-6 with TRBJ2-7; D is unclear. CDR3 length: 14 amino acids. The germline V gene has CDR1 MNHNY and CDR2 SVGAGI (reference sequence). Trimming pared 5 bases from V and 4 bases from J, leaving 15 bases between. CDR3 region: CASSERDSQYEQYF. The CDR3 DNA follows: TGTGCCAGCAGTGAAAGAGACTCTCAGTACGAGCAGTACTTC.

This sequence joins TRBV4-1 and TRBJ2-7, with TRBD2 matching over 9 bases. V shed 1 base, J shed 6 bases, and the junction held 4 bases outside the gene matches. From germline, CDR1 is MGHRA and CDR2 YSYEKL. This CDR3 has 14 residues. The CDR3 nucleotides are TGCGCCAGCAGCCAAGGAGGACTAGCGTCCGAGCAGTACTTC. Translated, it gives CASSQGGLASEQYF.

This clonotype was seen at least ten times. V is TRBV27 and J is TRBJ2-7; D not resolved. This CDR3 has 15 residues. V was shortened by 4 bases and J by 2 bases, with 15 bases between the two germline ends. CDR1 and CDR2 (germline): MNHEY, SMNVEV (reference sequence). The CDR3 nucleotides read TGTGCCAGCAGTTCCCGTCCCGGACCTACCTACGAGCAGTACTTC. Encoded protein: CASSSRPGPTYEQYF.

This clonotype is classed as medium-sized. V and J are TRBV6-5 and TRBJ2-7, with TRBD1 as a possible D gene (5 bases). V lost 0 bases, J lost 2 bases, and 8 bases lay in between. Germline CDR1 and CDR2: MNHEY and SVGAGI. The CDR3 is 14 residues long. The CDR3 is CASSYSPTAYEQYF. CDR3 in DNA: TGTGCCAGCAGTTACTCCCCGACAGCCTACGAGCAGTACTTC.

With regard to this clonotype: At one end the junction does not follow the germline gene, possibly because of a read error. The chain links TRBV7-2 to TRBJ2-7; D not resolved. The CDR3 consists of 14 residues. The V gene's germline CDR1 is SGHTA and CDR2 FQGNSA. The CDR3 coding sequence is TGTGCCAGCAGCCAAGAGACTGGCACCTACGAGCAGTGCTTC. Its protein product is CASSQETGTYEQCF.

The genes are TRBV24-1 and TRBJ2-3; D perhaps matches TRBD2 (6 bases). There are 17 residues in the CDR3. The germline V gene encodes CDR1 KGHDR and CDR2 SFDVKD. The ends were cut back, 3 bases at V and 5 bases at J, with 20 bases in the middle. CDR3 amino acids: CATSDQSRASDEDTQYF. The CDR3 DNA follows: TGTGCCACCAGTGATCAAAGCAGGGCTAGCGATGAAGATACGCAGTATTTT.

Of note for this clonotype: A much larger clone lies a single base off, so this may be a read error. V and J are TRBV9 and TRBJ2-2, with TRBD1 matching 8 bases. Germline lookup yields CDR1 SGDLS and CDR2 YYNGEE. CDR3 length: 16 residues. The V and J ends lost 4 bases and 3 bases, in that order; junction bases with no gene match: 8. CDR3 DNA: TGTGCCAGCAGCTTAGTAGTCAGGGGGCACACCGGGGAGCTGTTTTTT. It is translated as CASSLVVRGHTGELFF.

This clonotype was observed many times. This sequence joins TRBV6-1 and TRBJ2-3; D remains ambiguous. The CDR3 is 16 amino acids. The V gene lost 0 bases and the J gene lost 0 bases, with 10 bases spanning the gap. The germline gives CDR1 MNHNS, CDR2 SASEGT. The CDR3 region is CASSEARITSTDTQYF. The CDR3 coding sequence is TGTGCCAGCAGTGAAGCAAGAATTACTAGCACAGATACGCAGTATTTT.

The gene calls are TRBV2 and TRBJ1-6, with D unresolved. The CDR3 runs to 15 residues. CDR1 is SNHLY and CDR2 is FYNNEI in the germline V gene. V dropped 1 base and J dropped 9 bases, with 13 bases sitting between them. CDR3 DNA sequence: TGTGCCAGCAGTGAAGGAACGAGTTTTTCTTCACCCCTCCACTTT. Translation gives CASSEGTSFSSPLHF.

This clonotype has just one count. The V and J genes are TRBV3-1 and TRBJ1-1; D not certain. Deletions cut 1 base from V and 8 bases from J, with 14 bases between. Germline V gene data show CDR1 as LGHDT and CDR2 as YNNKEL (reference sequence). This CDR3 has 14 amino acids. The CDR3 here is CASSQGIIPGEAFF. Here the CDR3 DNA reads TGTGCCAGCAGCCAAGGTATTATCCCGGGGGAAGCTTTCTTT.

This clonotype was seen a handful of times. The chain has TRBV2 and TRBJ2-2; D call uncertain. Germline loops: CDR1 SNHLY, CDR2 FYNNEI. This CDR3 contains 11 residues. V was trimmed by 8 bases and J by 7 bases, leaving 8 bases between them. CDR3 sequence (DNA): TGTGCCAGCCGCGCCGGCGGGGAGCTGTTTTTT. Translating gives CASRAGGELFF.

This clonotype counts as medium-sized. The V and J genes are TRBV10-3 and TRBJ2-1; 9 bases match TRBD2. This CDR3 region has 16 residues. In germline, CDR1 is ENHRY, CDR2 SYGVKD. V was pared by 1 base and J by 4 bases, with 5 bases of the junction left unmatched. CDR3 sequence: CAISEFAGGNYNEQFF. The CDR3 bases are TGTGCCATCAGTGAGTTCGCGGGAGGGAATTACAATGAGCAGTTCTTC.

This clonotype was detected only a few times. V usage is TRBV20-1 and J usage is TRBJ1-2; 8 bases match TRBD1. The CDR3 has 14 residues. With V trimmed by 3 bases and J by 1 base, 4 bases remained unmatched. Germline values: CDR1 DFQATT, CDR2 SNEGSKA (reference sequence). The CDR3 nucleotides read TGCAGTGCTAGTACGACAGGGGATAACTATGGCTACACCTTC. The encoded protein is CSASTTGDNYGYTF.

This clonotype was recorded at least ten times. V is TRBV30 and J is TRBJ1-6; no definite D call. Between the trimmed V and J ends, which lost 5 bases and 6 bases, there was a span of 17 bases. Germline loops: CDR1 GTSNPN, CDR2 SVGIG (reference sequence). This CDR3 has 15 residues. Written as DNA, the CDR3 is TGTGCCTGGGGTCACATCCAAGGGCTTAATTCACCCCTCCACTTT. This translates into CAWGHIQGLNSPLHF.

To note about this clonotype: A read error may account for a junction end that differs from germline. The chain recombines TRBV5-1 with TRBJ1-2; 7 bases align to TRBD1. From germline, CDR1 is SGHRS and CDR2 YFSETQ. This CDR3 spans 14 amino acids. Here the CDR3 DNA reads TGTGCCAGCAGCTTTCCGGGACAGAACTATGGCTACACCTTC. Translation: CASSFPGQNYGYTF.

This clonotype was seen a few times. The chain uses TRBV5-1 and TRBJ2-2; 9 nucleotides match TRBD1. CDR1 and CDR2 (germline): SGHRS, YFSETQ. J gave up 7 bases and V 6 bases, and 4 bases lay outside the gene matches. This CDR3 is 13 amino acids long. This CDR3 is CASTGQGGGELFF. CDR3 nucleotide sequence: TGCGCCAGCACGGGACAGGGAGGCGGGGAGCTGTTTTTT.

This chain connects TRBV7-3 to TRBJ1-6, with 7 bases fitting TRBD1. The CDR3 is 13 amino acids. CDR1 and CDR2 (germline): SGHTA, FQGTGA. J lost 7 bases, V lost 8 bases, and 5 bases had no gene match. In DNA form, the CDR3 reads TGTGCCAGCGGGGGACAGTACAATTCACCCCTCCACTTT. Encoded protein: CASGGQYNSPLHF.

This clonotype appeared a single time. The chain recombines TRBV19 with TRBJ1-1; possible D gene TRBD1, 6 bases. V was cut by 4 bases and J by 5 bases, with 14 bases left in between. The CDR3 extends over 14 amino acids. The germline V gene encodes CDR1 LNHDA and CDR2 SQIVND (reference sequence). CDR3 residues: CASSTRTAGTEAFF. CDR3 DNA sequence: TGTGCCAGTAGTACCAGGACAGCAGGGACTGAAGCTTTCTTT.

The chain employs TRBV6-1 and TRBJ2-7, with TRBD2 as a possible D gene (7 bases). The CDR3 covers 14 residues. Trimming pared 6 bases from V and 4 bases from J, leaving 16 bases between. The germline CDR1 and CDR2 sequences are MNHNS and SASEGT. CDR3 DNA: TGTGCCAGCAGAGAAAGAGGGGGGGGGTACGAGCAGTACTTC. Translation gives CASRERGGGYEQYF.

This clonotype was counted at least ten times. This rearrangement joins TRBV24-1 to TRBJ2-1, with D perhaps TRBD1 or TRBD2 (5 bases each). The V gene lost 4 bases and the J gene lost 8 bases, with 11 bases spanning the gap. The CDR3 contains 13 residues. Germline CDR1 reads KGHDR; CDR2 reads SFDVKD. This CDR3 reads CATSDRVRDEQFF. The CDR3 bases are TGTGCCACCAGTGACAGGGTGAGGGATGAGCAGTTCTTC.

Comment on this clonotype: Relative to the germline gene, one junction end is altered; a read error may explain this. V and J are TRBV15 and TRBJ1-5; unclear D gene. Germline V CDR1 and CDR2: LNHNV, YYDKDF (reference sequence). This CDR3 is built from 16 residues. The CDR3 protein is CATSRGSGEGNQPQHF. The CDR3 nucleotides read TGTGCCACCAGTAGAGGGTCGGGTGAAGGCAATCAGCCCCAGCATTTT.

This clonotype was seen only a few times. The chain links TRBV5-1 to TRBJ1-5; a possible D gene is TRBD1 (5 bases). The CDR3 runs to 15 residues. The V end lost 4 bases, the J end lost 6 bases, and 17 bases lay between the germline ends. Germline CDR1 reads SGHRS; CDR2 reads YFSETQ. CDR3 in DNA: TGCGCCAGCAGCCCAGGGTTGGCAGTTGGTCAGCCCCAGCATTTT. Translation: CASSPGLAVGQPQHF.

There are a few counts of this clonotype. The chain combines TRBV7-9 with TRBJ2-7; tentative D call: TRBD2 (6 bases). Trimming took off 6 bases at V and 4 bases at J, with 16 bases between the two ends. Per germline, CDR1 SEHNR and CDR2 FQNEAQ (reference sequence). The CDR3 is 14 residues long. DNA for the CDR3: TGTGCCAGCAGTACCGGCCTAGCGTTTTACGAGCAGTACTTC. It encodes CASSTGLAFYEQYF.

The table lists this clonotype with many counts. This CDR3 is CASSQEGGGPYNEQFF. The DNA for the CDR3 is TGCGCCAGCAGCCAAGAAGGGGGCGGCCCCTACAATGAGCAGTTCTTC. The chain uses TRBV4-1 and TRBJ2-1; the match to TRBD1 covers 7 bases. CDR1 is MGHRA, CDR2 YSYEKL, per germline. Germline trimming cut 0 bases from V and 2 bases from J; bases unmatched to any gene: 4. CDR3 length: 16 residues.

By its share, this clonotype is medium-sized. This sequence joins TRBV7-2 and TRBJ1-6; D remains unclear. V gave up 5 bases and J gave up 3 bases, with 11 bases separating them. CDR1 and CDR2 from the germline V gene are SGHTA and FQGNSA. CDR3 size: 15 residues. The DNA for the CDR3 is TGTGCCAGCAGCCCATTACGAGACTATAATTCACCCCTCCACTTT. Protein: CASSPLRDYNSPLHF.

V gene TRBV7-9 combines with J gene TRBJ2-7; TRBD1 matches at 12 bases. The junction had 7 bases not matched to a gene; V was cut back by 4 bases and J by 9 bases. The germline V gene encodes CDR1 SEHNR and CDR2 FQNEAQ (reference sequence). This CDR3 region has 14 residues. The CDR3 DNA reads TGTGCCAGCAGCTCTTCCGGGACAGGGGGCGTGCAGTACTTC. This encodes CASSSSGTGGVQYF.

This clonotype has ten or more counts. For the CDR3, the DNA is TGTGCCAGCAGAGTTAAGGCGGAGGGGACTGAAGCTTTCTTT. It specifies CASRVKAEGTEAFF. The V and J genes are TRBV6-6 and TRBJ1-1, with D perhaps TRBD1 (5 bases). Germline CDR1 and CDR2: MNHNY and SVGAGI (reference sequence). This CDR3 contains 14 residues. V was shortened by 6 bases and J by 5 bases, with 16 bases between the two germline ends.

CDR3 amino acids: CASSQDLGRSYEQYF. The CDR3 DNA reads TGCGCCAGCAGCCAAGACCTAGGAAGGTCCTACGAGCAGTACTTC. V and J are TRBV4-1 and TRBJ2-7; D not certain. The CDR3 has 15 residues. The V gene's germline CDR1 is MGHRA and CDR2 YSYEKL. V dropped 0 bases and J dropped 1 base, with 10 bases sitting between them.

V is TRBV2 and J is TRBJ2-5; TRBD2 is a possible D gene (5 bases). Trimming pared 5 bases from V and 6 bases from J, leaving 13 bases between. CDR1 and CDR2 (germline): SNHLY, FYNNEI. The CDR3 runs to 13 residues. CDR3 in amino acids: CASSTGNLKTQYF. In nucleotides, the CDR3 is TGTGCCAGCAGTACGGGGAATTTGAAGACCCAGTACTTC. Drawing the rest from reference TRBV2 and TRBJ2-5, the complete variable domain is EPEVTQTPSHQVTQMGQEVILRCVPISNHLYFYWYRQILGQKVEFLVSFYNNEISEKSEIFDDQFSVERPDGSNFTLKIRSTKLEDSAMYFCASSTGNLKTQYFGPGTRLLVL.

This clonotype was seen at least ten times. The gene calls are TRBV24-1 and TRBJ2-1, with D perhaps matching TRBD1 (5 bases). Trimming pared 3 bases from V and 4 bases from J, leaving 12 bases between. The germline V gene has CDR1 KGHDR and CDR2 SFDVKD. This CDR3 has 15 amino acids. CDR3: CATSDPRQSYNEQFF. The CDR3 nucleotides are TGTGCCACCAGTGATCCCCGACAGAGTTACAATGAGCAGTTCTTC.